This entry lists 20 T cell receptor beta chains sequenced from one sample in a study of CD8 T cells in ankylosing spondylitis. Overall study findings and caveats: In ankylosing spondylitis blood, a motif of roughly eight highly homologous TCR beta variants appeared characteristic.

No cognate antigen is known for these TCRs. MiXCR was run by TCRdb on the 5' RACE reads, yielding one entry per CDR3 protein. The data hold 750,000 to 850,000 distinct CDR3 sequences, with 12% observed a single time. Source material: blood, either unsorted or a sorted T cell fraction (not recorded which). These receptors came from a male donor with ankylosing spondylitis.

This clonotype was found many times. The chain carries TRBV7-2 and TRBJ1-2; D remains ambiguous. Trimming pared 5 bases from V and 4 bases from J, leaving 17 bases between. This CDR3 region has 15 residues. Looked up from germline, CDR1 is SGHTA and CDR2 is FQGNSA. The DNA of the CDR3 is TGTGCCAGCAGCAGAGGGCAGCTCCTAATCTATGGCTACACCTTC. Translating it yields CASSRGQLLIYGYTF.

The rearrangement uses TRBV4-3 and TRBJ2-5; TRBD1 agrees at 8 bases. The V and J ends lost 2 bases and 5 bases, in that order; junction bases with no gene match: 4. Germline values: CDR1 LGHNA, CDR2 YSLEER. CDR3 length: 14 residues. The CDR3 protein is CASSQSRQGETQYF. CDR3 bases: TGCGCCAGCAGCCAAAGCCGACAGGGGGAGACCCAGTACTTC.

The V call is TRBV11-2, the J call TRBJ1-3; D remains unclear. CDR1 is SGHAT, CDR2 FQNNGV, per germline. The V end lost 2 bases, the J end lost 9 bases, and 11 bases lay between the germline ends. CDR3 length: 13 amino acids. In DNA form, the CDR3 reads TGTGCCAGCAGCTTAAGAACGGAGATCACCATATATTTT. Protein: CASSLRTEITIYF. The whole variable domain, filled in from reference TRBV11-2 and TRBJ1-3, reads EAGVAQSPRYKIIEKRQSVAFWCNPISGHATLYWYQQILGQGPKLLIQFQNNGVVDDSQLPKDRFSAERLKGVDSTLKIQPAKLEDSAVYLCASSLRTEITIYFGEGSWLTVV.

The chain has TRBV14 and TRBJ1-1; D is ambiguous. CDR3 length: 14 residues. Deletions cut 3 bases from V and 4 bases from J, with 12 bases between. The germline V gene encodes CDR1 SGHDN and CDR2 FVKESK. The CDR3 region is CASSHKYVATEAFF. CDR3 nucleotide sequence: TGTGCCAGCAGCCATAAGTATGTCGCCACTGAAGCTTTCTTT.

The chain employs TRBV20-1 and TRBJ2-7, with 9 positions matching TRBD1. V shed 5 bases, J shed 4 bases, and the junction held 9 bases outside the gene matches. The CDR3 is 14 amino acids. The germline V gene encodes CDR1 DFQATT and CDR2 SNEGSKA (reference sequence). CDR3 nucleotide sequence: TGCAGTGCTCCCCGGGACAGGGATACTTACGAGCAGTACTTC. Amino acid sequence: CSAPRDRDTYEQYF.

Ten or more counts support this clonotype. This rearrangement joins TRBV10-3 to TRBJ2-1; D remains ambiguous. The CDR3 has 16 residues. Germline CDR1 reads ENHRY; CDR2 reads SYGVKD. V dropped 5 bases and J dropped 0 bases, with 14 bases sitting between them. Written as DNA, the CDR3 is TGTGCCATCAGTCCTTTCGGTATTAGCTCCTACAATGAGCAGTTCTTC. This sequence encodes CAISPFGISSYNEQFF.

This clonotype was counted between two and nine times. This sequence joins TRBV7-6 and TRBJ2-1; D may match TRBD1 or TRBD2 (6 bases each). Trimming stripped 5 bases from V and 1 base from J, with 12 bases between. This CDR3 region has 15 residues. Germline lookup yields CDR1 SGHVS and CDR2 FNYEAQ. The CDR3 DNA is TGTGCCAGCAGCCCGGGGGCTCCGTCCTACAATGAGCAGTTCTTC. Residues: CASSPGAPSYNEQFF. Using reference TRBV7-6 and TRBJ2-1 for the parts outside the CDR3, the full variable domain is GAGVSQSPRYKVTKRGQDVALRCDPISGHVSLYWYRQALGQGPEFLTYFNYEAQQDKSGLPNDRFSAERPEGSISTLTIQRTEQRDSAMYRCASSPGAPSYNEQFFGPGTRLTVL.

The CDR3 region is CAISESYQSENTIYF. The CDR3 DNA is TGTGCCATCAGTGAGTCGTACCAGAGTGAAAACACCATATATTTT. The chain carries TRBV10-3 and TRBJ1-3; D not certain. V lost 0 bases, J lost 6 bases, and 12 bases lay in between. CDR1 ENHRY and CDR2 SYGVKD come from the germline V gene. The CDR3 covers 15 residues.

V is TRBV29-1 and J is TRBJ1-3; no clear D. Per the germline V gene, CDR1 is SQVTM and CDR2 is ANQGSEA. V dropped 6 bases and J dropped 0 bases, with 9 bases sitting between them. The CDR3 totals 13 residues. For the CDR3, the DNA is TGCAGCGTGCTGGTTGTCTCTGGAAACACCATATATTTT. Translated: CSVLVVSGNTIYF.

There are many counts of this clonotype. CDR3 protein: CSAVPGQGKETQYF. CDR3 bases: TGCAGTGCCGTCCCGGGACAGGGAAAAGAGACCCAGTACTTC. The chain recombines TRBV20-1 with TRBJ2-5, with TRBD1 identical over 9 bases. The CDR3 consists of 14 residues. Per the germline V gene, CDR1 is DFQATT and CDR2 is SNEGSKA (reference sequence). Trimming took 6 bases from V and 3 from J; bases not matched to a gene: 8.

A few counts support this clonotype. J is TRBJ2-2 and V is TRBV11-3; the D is unclear. The V gene's germline CDR1 is SGHNT and CDR2 YENEEA. Trimming took 1 base from V and 3 from J, leaving 9 bases between them. This CDR3 has 15 amino acids. CDR3 in DNA: TGTGCCAGCAGCTTAGGGGTCCATGACACCGGGGAGCTGTTTTTT. The encoded protein is CASSLGVHDTGELFF.

This chain uses TRBV5-6 with TRBJ2-7, with D possibly being TRBD2 (5 bases). CDR3 length: 14 amino acids. CDR1 is SGHDT, CDR2 YYEEEE, per germline. Trimming cost V 8 bases and J 0 bases, with 15 bases left between them. This CDR3 is CARGGGPLSYEQYF. CDR3 DNA sequence: TGTGCCAGGGGCGGCGGGCCCCTCTCCTACGAGCAGTACTTC.

This clonotype occurred a few times. This chain connects TRBV5-1 to TRBJ2-1; 12 bases map to TRBD2. V lost 5 bases to trimming and J lost 8 bases; unmatched junction nucleotides: 5. The germline V gene has CDR1 SGHRS and CDR2 YFSETQ. This CDR3 is 14 amino acids long. The CDR3 DNA follows: TGCGCCAGCAGGTGGACTAGCGGGACCGATGAGCAGTTCTTC. It specifies CASRWTSGTDEQFF.

The rearrangement links TRBV29-1 to TRBJ1-1; the D is unclear. Between the trimmed V and J ends, which lost 8 bases and 3 bases, there was a span of 19 bases. The CDR3 sequence is 14 residues long. The germline V gene has CDR1 SQVTM and CDR2 ANQGSEA. The CDR3 DNA follows: TGCAGCTCACGGATGGGGATGAGTTACACTGAAGCTTTCTTT. Translated, it gives CSSRMGMSYTEAFF. Together with reference TRBV29-1 and TRBJ1-1, the CDR3 gives the full variable domain: SAVISQKPSRDICQRGTSLTIQCQVDSQVTMMFWYRQQPGQSLTLIATANQGSEATYESGFVIDKFPISRPNLTFSTLTVSNMSPEDSSIYLCSSRMGMSYTEAFFGQGTRLTVV.

There are a few counts of this clonotype. The J gene is TRBJ2-7, the V gene TRBV10-1, with 7 positions matching TRBD1. The CDR3 has 13 amino acids. CDR1 and CDR2 from the germline V gene are WNHNN and SYGVQD (reference sequence). Trimming cost V 3 bases and J 7 bases; bases outside gene matches: 6. CDR3 coding DNA: TGCGCCAGCAGTGAAAACAGGGGCTGGGAGCAGTACTTC. This sequence encodes CASSENRGWEQYF.

Many counts were recorded for this clonotype. The J gene is TRBJ2-1, the V gene TRBV20-1; D is undetermined. Per germline, CDR1 DFQATT and CDR2 SNEGSKA (reference sequence). The CDR3 covers 13 residues. V lost 6 bases and J lost 0, with 9 bases in between. The CDR3 region has the DNA TGCAGTGCCTTGAAGGCCTCCTACAATGAGCAGTTCTTC. This gives the protein CSALKASYNEQFF.

The rearrangement links TRBV24-1 to TRBJ2-5, with 9 nucleotides matching TRBD1. The germline CDR1 and CDR2 sequences are KGHDR and SFDVKD. The CDR3 spans 16 residues. The V gene end was trimmed by 4 bases and the J gene end by 4 bases; junction bases not matched to a gene: 9. CDR3 loop: CATSETPGQGRETQYF. CDR3 bases: TGTGCCACCAGTGAAACTCCGGGACAGGGTAGAGAGACCCAGTACTTC.

The chain is built from TRBV7-3 and TRBJ1-1, with unresolved D. With 3 bases removed from V and 0 bases from J, the gap between germline ends came to 8 bases. Germline V CDR1 and CDR2: SGHTA, FQGTGA. This CDR3 comprises 14 residues. The CDR3 protein is CASSFSPVNTEAFF. CDR3 nucleotide sequence: TGTGCCAGCAGCTTCTCCCCGGTGAACACTGAAGCTTTCTTT.

The V call is TRBV5-1, the J call TRBJ2-5; TRBD1 aligns across 9 bases. From germline, CDR1 is SGHRS and CDR2 YFSETQ. J was trimmed by 1 base and V by 4 bases; bases with no gene match: 2. This CDR3 comprises 14 residues. The CDR3, as DNA: TGCGCCAGCAGCGTGACAGGGGGCCAAGAGACCCAGTACTTC. It codes for CASSVTGGQETQYF.

This clonotype occurred a few times. The rearrangement joins TRBV14 to TRBJ2-1; D tentatively fits TRBD1 or TRBD2 (6 bases each). The CDR3 loop spans 13 amino acids. The V end was cut by 8 bases, the J end by 7 bases, with 15 bases between. Germline CDR1 reads SGHDN; CDR2 reads FVKESK. The CDR3 loop is CASGGRGLNEQFF. The CDR3 nucleotides are TGTGCCAGCGGAGGACGGGGGCTAAATGAGCAGTTCTTC.